This note documents a single T cell receptor beta chain sequence. Authors' analysis steps: Amplification of reference gene primers provided the estimated nucleated cell counts. Using immunoSEQ multiplex PCR, the repertoire was profiled, and TCRdb retains in-frame clones only, with some absent. That table supplies the V and J calls and clone size; D and trimming were determined from the DNA. There are approximately 260,000 clones in the sample; around 87% occur only once, and 6% to 9% lies in the top ten. Germline V CDR1 and CDR2: SSHAT, FNYEAQ (reference sequence). This CDR3 comprises 18 residues. V dropped 1 base and J dropped 0 bases, with 16 bases sitting between them. These data come from a study of blood T cell repertoires in COVID-19. Study in general: Donors in the United States, Italy and Spain gave samples during acute or convalescent COVID-19. Sources were T cells, B-cell-depleted T cells, or PBMCs; the material itself was cDNA or gDNA.

The TCR was taken from a man in his 60s who had recovered from COVID-19. V is TRBV7-7 and J is TRBJ1-3; tentatively, D is TRBD1 (5 bases). Sequencing was performed on peripheral blood. The CDR3 is CASSLGVPGSSSGNTIYF. In DNA form, the CDR3 reads TGTGCCAGCAGCTTAGGGGTTCCAGGGTCATCCTCTGGAAACACCATATATTTT. Drawing the rest from reference TRBV7-7 and TRBJ1-3, the complete variable domain is GAGVSQSPRYKVTKRGQDVTLRCDPISSHATLYWYQQALGQGPEFLTYFNYEAQPDKSGLPSDRFSAERPEGSISTLTIQRTEQRDSAMYRCASSLGVPGSSSGNTIYFGEGSWLTVV.